The 26 T cell receptor beta chains in this list originate from one sample, sequenced in a study of memory CD4+ T cells and cytomegalovirus serostatus. The sort gate was single viable CD3+CD4+CD8-CD45RO+ cells for memory CD4+ T cells. TCRdb's copy holds only in-frame clones and misses some; the assay was immunoSEQ multiplex PCR. The sample has about 64,000 clones, 70% to 80% seen once; the top ten hold 0.88%. Sequencing was carried out using memory CD4+ T cells from blood. Receptors were obtained from an adult in good health and CMV-seronegative.

This chain links TRBV7-8 with TRBJ1-4; D might be TRBD1 (6 bases). This CDR3 is 15 amino acids long. Germline V gene sequence: CDR1 SGHVS, CDR2 FQNEAQ. V lost 5 bases, J lost 0 bases, and 10 bases lay in between. CDR3: CASSLGGTTNEKLFF. The CDR3 DNA is TGTGCCAGCAGCCTCGGGGGCACAACTAATGAAAAACTGTTTTTT.

This sequence joins TRBV11-2 and TRBJ1-5, with 7 bases lining up with TRBD1. Germline CDR1 and CDR2: SGHAT and FQNNGV. This CDR3 contains 15 residues. Trimming took 3 bases from V and 0 from J; bases not matched to a gene: 2. The CDR3 loop is CASSLGTASNQPQHF. CDR3 sequence (DNA): TGTGCCAGCAGCTTGGGGACAGCTAGCAATCAGCCCCAGCATTTT.

The genes are TRBV30 and TRBJ2-1; no clear D gene. Per germline, CDR1 GTSNPN and CDR2 SVGIG (reference sequence). V lost 4 bases and J 8 bases, leaving 12 bases between the germline ends. There are 12 residues in the CDR3. For the CDR3, the DNA is TGTGCCTGGACCTCAAATAGGGATGAGCAGTTCTTC. It specifies CAWTSNRDEQFF.

This clone occurred a few times. The chain combines TRBV5-6 with TRBJ2-7; TRBD2 is a possible D gene (5 bases). The V end lost 4 bases, the J end lost 9 bases, and 20 bases lay between the germline ends. CDR3 length equals 14 residues. Germline CDR1 SGHDT, CDR2 YYEEEE. Here the CDR3 reads CASSPGISLRGQYF. CDR3 sequence (DNA): TGTGCCAGCAGCCCCGGGATAAGTCTCCGGGGGCAGTACTTC.

This clone is a singleton in its sample. The V call is TRBV7-9, the J call TRBJ2-6; 10 nucleotides match TRBD1. The CDR3 length is 16 residues. V lost 5 bases and J lost 3; bases outside the gene matches: 4. Germline V gives CDR1 SEHNR, CDR2 FQNEAQ (reference sequence). CDR3 DNA: TGTGCCAGCAGCGCGACAGGGGGCCTTGGGGCCAACGTCCTGACTTTC. The encoded protein is CASSATGGLGANVLTF.

This clone was detected once. This chain links TRBV4-3 with TRBJ2-2, with D unclear. Germline loops: CDR1 LGHNA, CDR2 YSLEER. The V end was cut by 4 bases, the J end by 2 bases, with 8 bases between. This CDR3 has 14 residues. This chain's CDR3 is CASSRYGNTGELFF. As DNA, the CDR3 is TGCGCCAGCAGCCGATACGGAAACACCGGGGAGCTGTTTTTT.

V usage is TRBV5-6 and J usage is TRBJ2-2; 9 nucleotides match TRBD1. Losses at the gene ends were 4 bases for V and 4 bases for J; bases not matched to a gene: 8. Looked up from germline, CDR1 is SGHDT and CDR2 is YYEEEE. The CDR3 has 16 residues. CDR3 coding DNA: TGTGCCAGCAGCCCACACAGGGGGCAGAGCACCGGGGAGCTGTTTTTT. It specifies CASSPHRGQSTGELFF.

The rearrangement uses TRBV15 and TRBJ2-5; 9 bases map to TRBD2. The length of the CDR3 is 15 residues. V lost 8 bases and J lost 4; bases outside the gene matches: 11. CDR1 is LNHNV and CDR2 is YYDKDF in the germline V gene (reference sequence). The CDR3: CATSAGGGGVETQYF. For the CDR3, the DNA is TGTGCCACCTCAGCGGGAGGCGGAGGGGTAGAGACCCAGTACTTC.

The chain has TRBV30 and TRBJ1-2; 7 bases match TRBD1. There are 14 residues in the CDR3. V was pared by 3 bases and J by 1 base, with 5 bases of the junction left unmatched. The germline V gene has CDR1 GTSNPN and CDR2 SVGIG (reference sequence). The DNA for the CDR3 is TGTGCCTGGAGAATCGGACAGGATAACTATGGCTACACCTTC. Translated: CAWRIGQDNYGYTF. The whole variable domain, remainder taken from reference TRBV30 and TRBJ1-2, is SQTIHQWPATLVQPVGSPLSLECTVEGTSNPNLYWYRQAAGRGLQLLFYSVGIGQISSEVPQNLSASRPQDRQFILSSKKLLLSDSGFYLCAWRIGQDNYGYTFGSGTRLTVV.

V gene TRBV29-1 combines with J gene TRBJ1-1, with D perhaps matching TRBD1 (6 bases). V was shortened by 6 bases and J by 6 bases, with 14 bases between the two germline ends. CDR1 is SQVTM and CDR2 is ANQGSEA in the germline V gene. The CDR3 sequence is 12 residues long. This CDR3 reads CSVRPTGAEAFF. In DNA form, the CDR3 reads TGCAGCGTGAGACCGACAGGCGCTGAAGCTTTCTTT.

CDR3 protein: CASSAGQGSNQPQHF. The CDR3 DNA sequence: TGTGCCAGCAGCGCCGGACAGGGGAGCAATCAGCCCCAGCATTTT. The chain couples TRBV13 to TRBJ1-5, with TRBD1 matching 9 bases. There are 15 residues in the CDR3. CDR1 is PRHDT, CDR2 FYEKMQ, per germline (reference sequence). V was clipped by 5 bases and J by 1 base; unmatched bases: 3.

Of note for this clone: A read error may account for a junction end that differs from germline. V gene TRBV13 combines with J gene TRBJ2-3; 8 positions match TRBD2. The CDR3 length is 17 residues. The germline CDR1 and CDR2 sequences are PRHDT and FYEKMQ (reference sequence). The CDR3 DNA follows: TGTGCCAGCAGCCTAGGGACTAGGATGGGTACACCAGATACGCAGTATTTT. It specifies CASSLGTRMGTPDTQYF.

The V and J genes are TRBV19 and TRBJ1-1, with D tentatively TRBD1 (5 bases). CDR1 and CDR2 (germline): LNHDA, SQIVND (reference sequence). The CDR3 has 14 amino acids. V lost 8 bases, J lost 3 bases, and 16 bases lay in between. CDR3 amino acids: CASAVAGGDTEAFF. CDR3 nucleotides: TGTGCCAGTGCAGTGGCCGGGGGGGACACTGAAGCTTTCTTT.

The rearrangement joins TRBV5-8 to TRBJ1-2; D remains unclear. Trimming shortened V by 0 bases and J by 3 bases, and 9 bases separated the two germline ends. The germline V gene encodes CDR1 SGHTS and CDR2 YDEGEE. CDR3 length: 14 amino acids. The CDR3 nucleotides read TGTGCCAGCAGCTTGGGGTTTGGGTACTATGGCTACACCTTC. It yields the protein CASSLGFGYYGYTF.

The chain combines TRBV11-1 with TRBJ2-4; TRBD2 might be the D (6 bases). The V gene's germline CDR1 is SGHAT and CDR2 FQDESV (reference sequence). The germline V and J ends were trimmed by 2 bases and 4 bases, with 9 bases remaining between them. This CDR3 is 14 amino acids long. The DNA of the CDR3 is TGTGCCAGCAGCTTAAGCGGGCCGAAAAACATTCAGTACTTC. Its translation: CASSLSGPKNIQYF.

This clone was seen a handful of times. V usage is TRBV6-6 and J usage is TRBJ1-1; D call uncertain. V gave up 2 bases and J gave up 4 bases, with 14 bases separating them. This CDR3 is built from 15 residues. Germline V gene lookup returns CDR1 MNHNY and CDR2 SVGAGI (reference sequence). The CDR3 here is CASSYELGSVTEAFF. In DNA, the CDR3 is TGTGCCAGCAGTTACGAGCTGGGTAGTGTCACTGAAGCTTTCTTT.

The DNA of the CDR3 is TGCGCCAGCAGCCAAGATTGGGGGGCGGTGTACAGTGTGAACACTGAAGCTTTCTTT. Its protein is CASSQDWGAVYSVNTEAFF. The chain recombines TRBV4-1 with TRBJ1-1; tentative D call: TRBD1 (6 bases). The CDR3 runs to 19 residues. Trimming took off 0 bases at V and 0 bases at J, with 20 bases between the two ends. Germline V gene lookup returns CDR1 MGHRA and CDR2 YSYEKL.

A single count supports this clone. This sequence joins TRBV30 and TRBJ2-1; 7 nucleotides line up with TRBD2. CDR3 length: 11 amino acids. Germline V gene lookup returns CDR1 GTSNPN and CDR2 SVGIG (reference sequence). The V and J ends lost 2 bases and 16 bases, in that order; junction bases with no gene match: 8. CDR3 region: CAWSRAGVSFF. The DNA of the CDR3 is TGTGCCTGGAGTAGGGCGGGAGTAAGCTTCTTC.

The rearrangement links TRBV19 to TRBJ1-4; no clear D gene. Germline V gives CDR1 LNHDA, CDR2 SQIVND (reference sequence). The length of the CDR3 is 16 residues. V was clipped by 4 bases and J by 6 bases, with 18 bases between them. CDR3 protein: CASSTDTTVGDEKLFF. In nucleotides, the CDR3 is TGTGCCAGTAGTACCGACACCACAGTTGGGGATGAAAAACTGTTTTTT.

V usage is TRBV18 and J usage is TRBJ1-3; no reliable D call. The germline CDR1 and CDR2 sequences are KGHSH and LQKENI. The V end was cut by 2 bases, the J end by 1 base, with 9 bases between. The CDR3 has 15 residues. DNA of the CDR3: TGTGCCAGCTCACCAAGCTGGGGATCTGGAAACACCATATATTTT. Its translation: CASSPSWGSGNTIYF.

As to this clone: The junction and the germline gene differ at one end; a read error may be behind it. The chain uses TRBV4-3 and TRBJ2-7; D remains ambiguous. CDR3 length: 13 residues. The germline CDR1 and CDR2 sequences are LGHNA and YSLEER. The CDR3, as DNA: TGCGCCAGCGGCCAGATCAACTCCTACGAGCAGTACTTC. Translating gives CASGQINSYEQYF.

The chain is built from TRBV28 and TRBJ2-5; D remains ambiguous. The V gene lost 8 bases and the J gene lost 3 bases, with 10 bases spanning the gap. The CDR3 covers 12 residues. Germline loops: CDR1 MDHEN, CDR2 SYDVKM. The CDR3 nucleotides are TGTGCCAGCTCGACGGCGGAAGAGACCCAGTACTTC. Encoded protein: CASSTAEETQYF.

CDR3 sequence: CASSPGGRAYQETQYF. The CDR3 coding sequence is TGTGCCAGCAGCCCAGGGGGCAGGGCATACCAAGAGACCCAGTACTTC. The chain carries TRBV11-2 and TRBJ2-5; 8 positions agree with TRBD1. J gave up 0 bases and V 5 bases, and 8 bases lay outside the gene matches. Germline CDR1 is SGHAT and CDR2 is FQNNGV. This CDR3 region has 16 residues.

The chain joins TRBV6-5 to TRBJ2-7; 10 bases fit TRBD1. Germline-derived CDR1 and CDR2 are MNHEY and SVGAGI. Germline trimming cut 0 bases from V and 0 bases from J; bases unmatched to any gene: 2. The CDR3 is 16 residues long. In DNA form, the CDR3 reads TGTGCCAGCAGTTACTCGGGGACAGGGGTCTCCTACGAGCAGTACTTC. It yields the protein CASSYSGTGVSYEQYF.

This clone has just a few counts. V is TRBV10-3 and J is TRBJ1-2; TRBD1 matches at 7 bases. After removal of 11 bases from V and 8 bases from J, the junction contained 17 bases not matched to a gene. Per germline, CDR1 ENHRY and CDR2 SYGVKD. The CDR3 extends over 14 amino acids. The CDR3 spells CAVQQGLGSRGYTF. CDR3 DNA sequence: TGTGCCGTCCAACAGGGGCTCGGATCTCGGGGCTACACCTTC.

The gene calls are TRBV4-2 and TRBJ2-1; weak D call: TRBD2 (5 bases). CDR3 length equals 17 residues. Trimming took off 5 bases at V and 1 base at J, with 18 bases between the two ends. CDR1 is LGHNA, CDR2 YNFKEQ, per germline. The CDR3 loop reads CASSSRERAASYNEQFF. CDR3 nucleotide sequence: TGTGCCAGCAGCTCGAGGGAACGGGCAGCGTCCTACAATGAGCAGTTCTTC.